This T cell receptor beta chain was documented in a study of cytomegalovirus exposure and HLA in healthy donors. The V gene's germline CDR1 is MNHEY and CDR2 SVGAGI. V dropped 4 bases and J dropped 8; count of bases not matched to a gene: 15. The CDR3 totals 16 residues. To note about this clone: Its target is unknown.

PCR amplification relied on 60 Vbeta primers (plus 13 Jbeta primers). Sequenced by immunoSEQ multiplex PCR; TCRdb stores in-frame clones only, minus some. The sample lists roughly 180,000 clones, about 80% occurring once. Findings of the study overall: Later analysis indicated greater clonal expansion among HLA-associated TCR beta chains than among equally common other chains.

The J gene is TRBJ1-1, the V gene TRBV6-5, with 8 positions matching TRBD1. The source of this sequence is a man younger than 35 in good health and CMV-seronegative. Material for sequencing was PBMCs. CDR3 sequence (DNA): TGTGCCAGCAGTTCCCAGGGGGCGGTTTATCGGGGCGAAGCTTTCTTT. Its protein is CASSSQGAVYRGEAFF.